The 8 T cell receptor beta chains given below trace back to one sample, sequenced in a study of CD8+ T cells in alopecia areata. TCR sequencing used cDNA made by reverse transcription of extracted RNA. Repertoires were generated with immunoSEQ multiplex PCR, while TCRdb's copy carries only in-frame clones and drops some. The sample contains under 350,000 clones, none of them singletons. A sort of pooled cutaneous lymph node cells used CD4, CD8alpha, NKG2D, NKG2ACE and other stains. Material: CD4+ T cells sorted from a lymph node. The receptors shown here come from a C3H/HeJ mouse with alopecia areata. For the strain, the MHC haplotype given is H2-k.

This clone was seen many times. Genes and germline come from the mouse. The CDR3 extends 4 residues past the end of the read, so its final part is completed from the germline J gene. The chain employs TRBV14 and TRBJ2-1; 7 bases align to TRBD2. Germline CDR1 reads SGHDT; CDR2 reads FRDEAV. With 5 bases clipped from V and 4 bases from J, the junction kept 3 bases outside the gene matches. The CDR3 is made up of 13 amino acids. The sequenced part of the CDR3 DNA is TGTGCCAGCAGCGGGACTGTTTATGCT. This encodes CASSGTVYA. The entire CDR3 protein is CASSGTVYAEQFF.

This clone was seen a handful of times. The genes are named according to mouse. The read terminates 4 residues before the CDR3 end, so the remaining end is supplied by the germline J gene. The rearrangement links TRBV5 to TRBJ2-2, with 10 positions matching TRBD2. This CDR3 is built from 16 residues. Germline values: CDR1 LGHNA, CDR2 YNLKQL (reference sequence). Unmatched junction bases numbered 1, after V lost 0 bases and J lost 3 bases. The part of the CDR3 DNA that was read is TGTGCCAGCAGCCAAGACTGGGGGGGCGACACCGGG. Its protein is CASSQDWGGDTG. The CDR3 as a whole reads CASSQDWGGDTGQLYF.

In this sample, this clone turned up a few times. The gene names given are mouse names. The missing CDR3 end, 4 residues past where the read stops, is filled in from the germline J gene. This chain connects TRBV5 to TRBJ2-5, with 7 bases identical to TRBD1. V was clipped by 2 bases and J by 2 bases; unmatched bases: 4. CDR3 size: 15 residues. Germline CDR1 is LGHNA and CDR2 is YNLKQL (reference sequence). The CDR3 sequence: CASSQNRDSQDTQYF. CDR3 bases read: TGTGCCAGCAGCCAAAACCGGGACAGCCAAGAC.

This clone was detected only a few times. Mouse names are used for the genes. The sequenced part of the CDR3 DNA is TGTGCTAGCAGTAGGAGGGGGACA. This sequence encodes CASSRRGT. The whole CDR3 protein reads CASSRRGTEVFF. V usage is TRBV17 and J usage is TRBJ1-1; perhaps TRBD1 as D (6 bases). The read comes to an end 4 residues before the CDR3 does, leaving the germline J gene to fill in the end. The CDR3 contains 12 residues. From germline, CDR1 is MNHDT and CDR2 YYDKIL.

This clone was seen only a few times. Genes and germline are mouse. Read sequence stops 4 residues before the CDR3 end, and the germline J gene provides the missing end. The V call is TRBV13-3, the J call TRBJ2-1, with 7 bases aligning to TRBD1. This CDR3 contains 15 residues. The ends lost 0 bases at V and 0 bases at J; junction bases unmatched: 0. Per germline, CDR1 NNHDY and CDR2 SYVADS. The CDR3 loop is CASSDGDSNYAEQFF. The sequenced CDR3 bases are TGTGCCAGCAGTGATGGGGACAGTAACTATGCT.

This clone has at least ten counts. Germline and genes: mouse. The DNA ends 4 residues before the CDR3 does, and the rest of the CDR3 is filled in from the germline J gene. This chain links TRBV1 with TRBJ2-5, with 14 bases identical to TRBD2. From germline, CDR1 is NSQYPW and CDR2 LRSPGD (reference sequence). The CDR3 runs 16 residues. The covered CDR3 bases are TGCACCTGCAGCGGGACTGGGGGGGCGCGAAAAGAC. It yields the protein CTCSGTGGARKD. The full CDR3 protein reads CTCSGTGGARKDTQYF.

In regard to this clone: Gene and germline names: mouse. Additional DNA sequences in this sample encode the identical CDR3. CDR3 DNA (partial): TGTGCCAGCAGAGGACTGGGAGCAAACACCGGG. Protein product: CASRGLGANTG. The whole CDR3 protein is CASRGLGANTGQLYF. The V gene is TRBV13-3, the J gene TRBJ2-2; 8 bases fit TRBD2. The CDR3 goes on 4 residues after the read ends, and that part is filled in from the germline J gene. V trimming: 5 bases; J trimming: 0 bases; junction bases outside the gene matches: 3. Germline CDR1 and CDR2: NNHDY and SYVADS. The CDR3 length is 15 residues.

Comment on this clone: Gene names refer to mouse genes. The read is 4 residues too short to cover the CDR3 end, so that end is filled in from the germline J gene. The rearrangement uses TRBV5 and TRBJ1-1; D perhaps matches TRBD1 (5 bases). CDR3 length: 13 residues. The V and J ends lost 6 bases and 1 base respectively, with 9 bases between them. CDR1 is LGHNA, CDR2 YNLKQL, per germline (reference sequence). This chain's CDR3 is CASSHQGNTEVFF. Partial CDR3 DNA: TGTGCCAGCAGTCACCAGGGGAACACA.